This TCR beta chain was recorded in a study of early T cells in non-severe SARS-CoV-2 infection. The overall study: Chains were not paired, and sequencing was done on bulk RNA from unsorted whole blood.

J lost 4 bases, V lost 6 bases, and 11 bases had no gene match. There are 16 residues in the CDR3. Germline CDR1 MDHEN, CDR2 SYDVKM. Unique molecular identifier tags were affixed to discrete cDNA molecules. TCRdb analysed the 5' RACE reads with MiXCR anew, one entry per CDR3 protein. Of more than 65,000 distinct CDR3 sequences in the sample, under 15% are singletons; the top ten hold about 1.3%. The sample taken for sequencing was whole blood. J is TRBJ2-5 and V is TRBV28, with 10 bases matching TRBD1. This TCR was sampled from an adult who was a healthcare worker with PCR-confirmed SARS-CoV-2 infection or an uninfected control (not recorded which). CDR3 region: CASRSSGTGDRETQYF. The CDR3 nucleotides are TGTGCCAGCAGGTCCTCCGGGACAGGGGATAGAGAGACCCAGTACTTC. Full variable domain (missing parts from reference TRBV28 and TRBJ2-5): DVKVTQSSRYLVKRTGEKVFLECVQDMDHENMFWYRQDPGLGLRLIYFSYDVKMKEKGDIPEGYSVSREKKERFSLILESASTNQTSMYLCASRSSGTGDRETQYFGPGTRLLVL.